This section outlines one TCR beta chain sequence together with its context. No antigen is known for it. This record comes from a study of T cell responses to AZD1222 COVID-19 vaccine. Study overall: Second-dose intervals near 4 or 12 weeks were combined. Study-wide results and limits: Baseline testing showed seropositivity in only five to seven AZD1222 recipients. There were repertoire samples only from the period after the peak T cell response. Regions 160-218 and 743-854 dominated among vaccine-associated CD4 TCRs spanning spike.

CDR3 length: 20 amino acids. Germline loops: CDR1 MGHRA, CDR2 YSYEKL. The trim removed 4 bases at V and 8 bases at J, leaving 21 bases unmatched. Some clones are missing from TCRdb's copy, which holds only in-frame ones; the method was immunoSEQ multiplex PCR. The sample has some 63,000 clones, roughly 82% seen once. Here the sequenced sample was peripheral blood, taken on day 0 of AZD1222 vaccination. The source of this sequence is an adult in good health. This sequence joins TRBV4-1 and TRBJ1-6; TRBD1 agrees at 9 bases. The CDR3 loop reads CASSLSGQGISSGIYSPLHF. The CDR3 DNA is TGCGCCAGCAGCCTTTCTGGACAGGGGATTTCTTCGGGGATATATTCACCCCTCCACTTT.